The 28 T cell receptor beta chains given below trace back to one sample, sequenced in a study of tumor-infiltrating lymphocytes in oesophageal squamous cell carcinoma. TCRdb recomputed calls from the PCR reads with MiXCR, one row per CDR3 protein. The table shows about 24,000 distinct CDR3 sequences, with around 40% occurring only once. Sequencing used esophageal tumor tissue. The receptor set was obtained from a male donor with esophageal squamous cell carcinoma.

The chain has TRBV7-4 and TRBJ2-1; 12 bases map to TRBD2. The last part of the DNA fits TRBJ2-7 better; the J call may be wrong. CDR3 length equals 15 residues. The germline gives CDR1 SGHVT, CDR2 SQSDAQ. The DNA for the CDR3 is TGTGCCAGCAGCTCGCGCGGGACTAGCGGGTACGAGCAGTACTTC. Amino acids: CASSSRGTSGYEQYF.

This clonotype came up a few times. One junction end disagrees with the germline gene, perhaps due to a read error. The genes are TRBV7-9 and TRBJ2-5; 8 bases line up with TRBD1. The CDR3 runs to 10 residues. CDR1 and CDR2 from the germline V gene are SEHNR and FQNEAQ (reference sequence). CDR3 in amino acids: CGTGGKTQYF. The CDR3 nucleotides are TGCGGGACAGGCGGGAAGACCCAGTACTTC.

This clonotype occurred a few times. V gene TRBV7-2 combines with J gene TRBJ1-4; possible D gene TRBD1, 6 bases. CDR1 is SGHTA, CDR2 FQGNSA, per germline. The CDR3 is made up of 14 amino acids. V lost 5 bases, J lost 5 bases, and 12 bases lay in between. The DNA of the CDR3 is TGTGCCAGCAGCCGCGACAGGATAAATGAAAAACTGTTTTTT. This translates into CASSRDRINEKLFF.

In nucleotides, the CDR3 is TGCGCCAGCAGCTGGACATCGGAGACCCAGTACTTC. This gives the protein CASSWTSETQYF. V is TRBV5-1 and J is TRBJ2-5, with D possibly TRBD1 on 5 matching bases. Germline CDR1 and CDR2: SGHRS and YFSETQ. V was trimmed by 3 bases and J by 5 bases, leaving 8 bases between them. This CDR3 has 12 residues.

This clonotype was detected a few times. The chain has TRBV12-3 or TRBV12-4 and TRBJ2-2; D is ambiguous. The CDR3 extends over 11 amino acids. V was trimmed by 4 bases and J by 6 bases, leaving 3 bases between them. Here the CDR3 DNA reads TGTGCCAGCAGTTATGCCGGGGAGCTGTTTTTT. Translation gives CASSYAGELFF.

This clonotype was seen ten or more times. The chain is built from TRBV28 and TRBJ1-1; possibly TRBD1 for D (6 bases). This CDR3 is 15 amino acids long. Trimming took 4 bases from V and 5 from J, leaving 17 bases between them. The V gene's germline CDR1 is MDHEN and CDR2 SYDVKM. DNA of the CDR3: TGTGCCAGCAGTTCCGCAGGGGATTGGAGGACTGAAGCTTTCTTT. Amino acid sequence: CASSSAGDWRTEAFF.

The rearrangement uses TRBV7-3 and TRBJ2-3, with D possibly matching TRBD2 (6 bases). Judging by the DNA end, TRBJ2-7 fits better; the J call may be wrong. Germline assignment: CDR1 SGHTA and CDR2 FQGTGA. This CDR3 comprises 15 residues. The CDR3 loop reads CASSLYGGETYEQYF. DNA for the CDR3: TGTGCCAGCAGCTTATACGGGGGTGAGACCTACGAGCAGTACTTC.

The V call is TRBV7-8, the J call TRBJ2-1; D gene uncertain. The J call may be mistaken, given a closer DNA end match to TRBJ2-7. The germline V gene has CDR1 SGHVS and CDR2 FQNEAQ. The CDR3 has 12 amino acids. Written as DNA, the CDR3 is TGTGCCAGCAACGGCGGCGGATATGAGCAGTACTTC. Its translation is CASNGGGYEQYF.

With respect to this clonotype: Lacking the conserved final phenylalanine or tryptophan, this CDR3 likely reflects a read error. Because the CDR3's place on the DNA is in doubt, the DNA is left out and the CDR3 is given as listed by TCRdb. The J gene is TRBJ2-3, the V gene TRBV7-6; TRBD1, as called in the table, went unchecked against the DNA. The CDR3 region is 19 residues in length, termini included. Germline-derived CDR1 and CDR2 are SGHVS and FNYEAQ. The CDR3 sequence is CASSPVGDTGGYYEQYFGP.

This sequence joins TRBV28 and TRBJ2-7; 8 nucleotides align to TRBD1. The ends lost 3 bases at V and 4 bases at J; junction bases unmatched: 5. Germline V lookup: CDR1 MDHEN, CDR2 SYDVKM. The length of the CDR3 is 14 residues. The CDR3: CASSFWTGPYEQYF. As DNA, the CDR3 is TGTGCCAGCAGTTTTTGGACAGGGCCATACGAGCAGTACTTC. Using reference TRBV28 and TRBJ2-7 for the parts outside the CDR3, the full variable domain is DVKVTQSSRYLVKRTGEKVFLECVQDMDHENMFWYRQDPGLGLRLIYFSYDVKMKEKGDIPEGYSVSREKKERFSLILESASTNQTSMYLCASSFWTGPYEQYFGPGTRLTVT.

This clonotype was seen only once. The chain has TRBV30 and TRBJ2-4; maybe TRBD1 (5 bases). Germline lookup yields CDR1 GTSNPN and CDR2 SVGIG (reference sequence). This CDR3 has 15 amino acids. V lost 2 bases to trimming and J lost 3 bases, with 14 bases between them. CDR3 nucleotide sequence: TGTGCCTGGAGTCTCCTCGACAGAGACAAAAACATTCAGTACTTC. It codes for CAWSLLDRDKNIQYF. Using reference TRBV30 and TRBJ2-4 for the parts outside the CDR3, the full variable domain is SQTIHQWPATLVQPVGSPLSLECTVEGTSNPNLYWYRQAAGRGLQLLFYSVGIGQISSEVPQNLSASRPQDRQFILSSKKLLLSDSGFYLCAWSLLDRDKNIQYFGAGTRLSVL.

This clonotype has just a few counts. The genes are TRBV7-2 and TRBJ2-7, with a possible D match to TRBD1 (6 bases). In germline, CDR1 is SGHTA, CDR2 FQGNSA. V gave up 3 bases and J gave up 3 bases, with 12 bases separating them. The CDR3 is 14 amino acids. The DNA of the CDR3 is TGTGCCAGCAGCTTTGTGCCAGGGGTCTACGAGCAGTACTTC. It translates to CASSFVPGVYEQYF.

The V call is TRBV7-6, the J call TRBJ2-5; 14 bases are shared with TRBD2. Germline V gene lookup returns CDR1 SGHVS and CDR2 FNYEAQ. The ends lost 6 bases at V and 6 bases at J; junction bases unmatched: 9. The CDR3 extends over 16 amino acids. The CDR3, as DNA: TGTGCCAGCAGTCCGACAGGACTAGCGGGAGGCAAGACCCAGTACTTC. It is translated as CASSPTGLAGGKTQYF.

The table lists this clonotype with many counts. This chain joins TRBV5-1 and TRBJ2-3; 11 bases match TRBD1. The germline V gene encodes CDR1 SGHRS and CDR2 YFSETQ. This CDR3 is built from 16 residues. Unmatched junction bases numbered 5, after V lost 4 bases and J lost 1 base. The CDR3 sequence is CASSIGTGGGTDTQYF. CDR3 coding DNA: TGCGCCAGCAGCATTGGGACAGGGGGAGGCACAGATACGCAGTATTTT.

This clonotype has ten or more counts. The rearrangement joins TRBV18 to TRBJ2-2; the D is unclear. The germline V gene encodes CDR1 KGHSH and CDR2 LQKENI. There are 14 residues in the CDR3. With 2 bases removed from V and 0 bases from J, the gap between germline ends came to 4 bases. CDR3 in amino acids: CASSPTTNTGELFF. For the CDR3, the DNA is TGTGCCAGCTCACCAACGACGAACACCGGGGAGCTGTTTTTT.

This clonotype was detected ten times or more. The CDR3 is CASSSEGGPQETQYF. The CDR3 nucleotides are TGTGCCAGCAGCTCTGAGGGGGGCCCCCAAGAGACCCAGTACTTC. The rearrangement links TRBV5-4 to TRBJ2-5; either TRBD1 or TRBD2 may supply D (6 bases each). This CDR3 region has 15 residues. V was shortened by 3 bases and J by 1 base, with 13 bases between the two germline ends. CDR1 and CDR2 from the germline V gene are SGHNT and YYREEE (reference sequence).

The chain combines TRBV12-3 or TRBV12-4 with TRBJ2-1, with a possible D match to TRBD2 (7 bases). Trimming took 3 bases from V and 8 from J, leaving 20 bases between them. The CDR3 is 16 amino acids. CDR3 amino acids: CASSLTEGGAYHEQFF. The CDR3 coding sequence is TGTGCCAGCAGTTTGACCGAGGGGGGGGCCTATCATGAGCAGTTCTTC.

A single count supports this clonotype. Since no conserved phenylalanine or tryptophan closes the CDR3, a read error is the likely cause. The DNA is left out, because the CDR3 cannot be placed on it with certainty; the CDR3 is given as TCRdb lists it. The CDR3 region is CASSLGGGGQSTMSSSS. V gene TRBV5-3 combines with J gene TRBJ2-1; TRBD1 is taken as the D call from the table, unchecked against the DNA. TRBV5-3 is flagged as an ORF with uncertain function. The CDR3 is made up of 17 amino acids, end residues included.

This clonotype was counted at least ten times. This chain joins TRBV12-3 or TRBV12-4 and TRBJ2-7; no clear D gene. Trimming removed 2 bases from V and 0 bases from J, with 11 bases in between. The CDR3 extends over 15 amino acids. As DNA, the CDR3 is TGTGCCAGCAGTTTAAGAATAGCAGACTCCTACGAGCAGTACTTC. It encodes CASSLRIADSYEQYF.

The chain couples TRBV24-1 to TRBJ2-3; D is tentatively TRBD1 or TRBD2 (5 bases each). The J call could be wrong; TRBJ2-7 is a better fit for the DNA end. The CDR3 covers 13 residues. Germline V gives CDR1 KGHDR, CDR2 SFDVKD. The CDR3 sequence is CATSDWGFGEQYF. In DNA, the CDR3 is TGTGCCACCAGTGATTGGGGGTTCGGCGAGCAGTACTTC.

The chain carries TRBV7-2 and TRBJ2-5; D unresolved. The J call may be wrong; the DNA end is better matched by TRBJ2-7. Germline loops: CDR1 SGHTA, CDR2 FQGNSA. The CDR3 is made up of 15 amino acids. The CDR3 DNA reads TGTGCCAGCAGCTTAGTCGGCGGAACTCGGTACGAGCAGTACTTC. As protein: CASSLVGGTRYEQYF.

The rearrangement joins TRBV5-3 to TRBJ2-1, with TRBD1 as a possible D gene (5 bases). TRBV5-3 is given ORF status, its function remaining uncertain. The CDR3 covers 17 residues. V lost 4 bases and J lost 10, with 27 bases in between. CDR3 in amino acids: CARSPGARNEPTYEQFF. The CDR3 coding sequence is TGTGCCAGAAGCCCTGGGGCGCGCAACGAACCAACCTACGAGCAGTTCTTC.

This clonotype showed up just once. The CDR3 end shows no conserved phenylalanine or tryptophan, and so a read error is likely. The chain employs TRBV24-1 and TRBJ2-1; 10 nucleotides agree with TRBD2. The CDR3 loop spans 20 amino acids. Germline V gene sequence: CDR1 KGHDR, CDR2 SFDVKD. After removal of 4 bases from V and 3 bases from J, the junction contained 17 bases not matched to a gene. Here the CDR3 DNA reads TGTGCCACCAGTGACCGTGGACAGGATCAGCGGGAGGGGGTCTACAATGAGCAGTTCCTC. This encodes CATSDRGQDQREGVYNEQFL.

There are many counts of this clonotype. CDR3 region: CASRLAGANTGELFF. The CDR3 nucleotides are TGTGCCAGCAGACTAGCGGGCGCGAACACCGGGGAGCTGTTTTTT. The V call is TRBV5-4, the J call TRBJ2-2; TRBD2 aligns across 9 bases. The germline CDR1 and CDR2 sequences are SGHNT and YYREEE (reference sequence). The CDR3 loop spans 15 amino acids. J was trimmed by 0 bases and V by 5 bases; bases with no gene match: 2.

The chain links TRBV6-2 or TRBV6-3 to TRBJ2-1; D perhaps matches TRBD2 (5 bases). Judging by the DNA end, TRBJ2-7 fits better; the J call may be wrong. From germline, CDR1 is MNHEY and CDR2 SVGEGT. The length of the CDR3 is 15 residues. The CDR3 sequence is CASSTGFTFHYEQYF. The CDR3 DNA sequence: TGTGCCAGCAGTACGGGGTTTACATTTCACTACGAGCAGTACTTC.

There are a few counts of this clonotype. V is TRBV28 and J is TRBJ1-1; possibly TRBD1 for D (6 bases). In germline, CDR1 is MDHEN, CDR2 SYDVKM. The CDR3 extends over 14 amino acids. The V and J ends lost 4 bases and 1 base respectively, with 10 bases between them. CDR3 DNA: TGTGCCAGCAGTTCCATCAGGGGGAACACTGAAGCTTTCTTT. This sequence encodes CASSSIRGNTEAFF.

This clonotype was recorded many times. The rearrangement joins TRBV27 to TRBJ2-7; no firm D call. Germline assignment: CDR1 MNHEY and CDR2 SMNVEV (reference sequence). This CDR3 has 13 amino acids. Trimming pared 0 bases from V and 3 bases from J, leaving 6 bases between. CDR3 region: CASSLSSGYEQYF. The CDR3 nucleotides read TGTGCCAGCAGTTTATCCTCGGGCTACGAGCAGTACTTC.

This clonotype is medium-sized. This rearrangement joins TRBV7-2 to TRBJ2-2, with a possible D match to TRBD2 (5 bases). The germline gives CDR1 SGHTA, CDR2 FQGNSA. V was clipped by 3 bases and J by 0 bases, with 14 bases between them. The CDR3 runs 17 residues. CDR3 nucleotide sequence: TGTGCCAGCAGCTTCTTGCTTTCTAGCCCGAACACCGGGGAGCTGTTTTTT. This translates into CASSFLLSSPNTGELFF.